This is a list of T cell receptor beta chains from one sample in a study of patients and donors after allogeneic stem cell transplantation. TCRdb re-called the RT-PCR reads through MiXCR, storing one row per CDR3 protein. The sample yields about 960,000 distinct CDR3 sequences, 15% to 20% seen once. Material: blood, either unsorted or a sorted T cell fraction (not recorded which). The receptors derive from a human donor who was either an allogeneic HSCT recipient or a stem cell or donor lymphocyte infusion donor (not recorded which). It is not recorded whose cells these are; they may come from a transplant donor. Each CDR3 is given with its conserved first and last residue. The order of the fields is D gene, J gene, clone size, V gene, CDR3 DNA, CDR3 protein. D genes are given only for firm matches. Clone size appears in some rows only: once, few, many, or a class for an expanded clone.

. | TRBJ2-7 | . | TRBV5-5 | TGTGCCAGCAGCTCTACCTATTGGCAGCAGTACTTC | CASSSTYWQQYF
TRBD1 | TRBJ2-7 | . | TRBV2 | TGTGCCAGCAGCTTAAGGGGACAGGCTTGGGACGAGCAGTACTTC | CASSLRGQAWDEQYF
. | TRBJ2-7 | . | TRBV24-1 | TGTGCCACCAGTGACAACCGACACTACGAGCAGTACTTC | CATSDNRHYEQYF
. | TRBJ2-7 | few | TRBV7-2 | TGTGCCAGCAGCTTAGAGGGTTACCACGAGCAGTACTTC | CASSLEGYHEQYF
. | TRBJ1-4 | . | TRBV4-3 | TGCGCCAGCAGCCAAGAAAACAGGGTAGAGGAAAAACTGTTTTTT | CASSQENRVEEKLFF
TRBD2 | TRBJ2-7 | few | TRBV9 | TGTGCCAGCAGCGTAGCGGGACTAGCGGGAGTATACGAGCAGTACTTC | CASSVAGLAGVYEQYF
. | TRBJ2-2 | few | TRBV7-8 | TGTGCCAGCAGCTTAAAGCTAGCGTTCGCCACCGGGGAGCTGTTTTTT | CASSLKLAFATGELFF
TRBD2 | TRBJ2-1 | few | TRBV9 | TGTGCCAGCAGCGTAGGGCTAGCGGGAGCAGAGAATGAGCAGTTCTTC | CASSVGLAGAENEQFF
. | TRBJ1-4 | . | TRBV7-8 | TGTGCCAGCCAAGCCGGAGGGGCGGTTAATGAAAAACTGTTTTTT | CASQAGGAVNEKLFF
. | TRBJ2-2 | few | TRBV27 | TGTGCCAGCAGTGTGAGGCGGATCGAGGCAGCCGGGGAGCTGTTTTTT | CASSVRRIEAAGELFF
TRBD2 | TRBJ2-7 | few | TRBV20-1 | TGCAGTGCTAGAGCAGGACTAGCGGACGGAGACACGGGCGAGCAGTACTTC | CSARAGLADGDTGEQYF
. | TRBJ1-1 | . | TRBV21-1 | TGTGCCAGCAGCAGGACAGGGGAAATGGCTGAAGCTTTCTTT | CASSRTGEMAEAFF
. | TRBJ1-2 | few | TRBV20-1 | TGCAGTGCTAGAGATCGGGGGGCACCGAACTATGGCTACACCTTC | CSARDRGAPNYGYTF
. | TRBJ1-1 | few | TRBV6-2/TRBV6-3 | TGTGCCAGCAGTTACTCACGGAAGAACACTGAAGCTTTCTTT | CASSYSRKNTEAFF
TRBD2 | TRBJ2-7 | few | TRBV7-9 | TGTGCCAGCAGCCAGCGGGAGTTATCCTACGAGCAGTACTTC | CASSQRELSYEQYF
TRBD1 | TRBJ1-6 | . | TRBV15 | TGTGCCACCAGCCGGGACAGGGACAATTCACCCCTCCACTTT | CATSRDRDNSPLHF
TRBD2 | TRBJ2-1 | . | TRBV28 | TGTGCCAGCATCCTAGCGGGGAGAGATGAGCAGTTCTTC | CASILAGRDEQFF
. | TRBJ1-1 | . | TRBV6-1 | TGTGCCAGTGCCCCAGGGTGGGGCACTGAAGCTTTCTTT | CASAPGWGTEAFF
TRBD1 | TRBJ2-2 | . | TRBV24-1 | TGTGCCACCAGTGATTCCGACAGGGGGAACACCGGGGAGCTGTTTTTT | CATSDSDRGNTGELFF
. | TRBJ2-7 | few | TRBV12-3/TRBV12-4 | TGTGCCAGCAGTTTGGCGGGGCCGTCCCTTTACGAGCAGTACTTC | CASSLAGPSLYEQYF
. | TRBJ1-1 | . | TRBV6-1 | TGTGCCAGCAGGCCGACAAGTGACAGGGAAGCTTTCTTT | CASRPTSDREAFF
. | TRBJ1-4 | . | TRBV29-1 | TGCAGCGCCCTATCTTGGTTTGCGACGGGTGAAAAACTGTTTTTT | CSALSWFATGEKLFF
. | TRBJ1-2 | . | TRBV12-3/TRBV12-4 | TGTGCCAGCAGTTTATCCTCCCTAACCTTC | CASSLSSLTF
. | TRBJ2-7 | . | TRBV5-1 | TGCGCCAGCAGCTTTGGTGACGGTCCTTACCAGCAGTACTTC | CASSFGDGPYQQYF
. | TRBJ2-7 | . | TRBV12-3/TRBV12-4 | TGTGCCAGCTCCCCGGGGGGACAGGTCACCTACGAGCAGTACTTC | CASSPGGQVTYEQYF
. | TRBJ2-1 | few | TRBV20-1 | TGCAGTGCTAGCGGGGCTCTACCCTACAATGAGCAGTTCTTC | CSASGALPYNEQFF
. | TRBJ1-5 | once | TRBV18 | TGTGCCAGCTCACCCGGACAGATCAATCAGCCCCAGCATTTT | CASSPGQINQPQHF
TRBD1 | TRBJ2-1 | few | TRBV20-1 | TGCAGTGCTAGAGATCGACAGGGTGGGAATGAGCAGTTCTTC | CSARDRQGGNEQFF
TRBD2 | TRBJ2-3 | many | TRBV4-2 | TGTGCCAGCAGCCAAGAGTCCCAGCAAGCGGGAGGTTCCGATACGCAGTATTTT | CASSQESQQAGGSDTQYF
. | TRBJ2-1 | few | TRBV9 | TGTGCCAGCAGCGTAGAGTTGAAGGGGTGGAATGAGCAGTTCTTC | CASSVELKGWNEQFF
TRBD1 | TRBJ1-1 | . | TRBV12-3/TRBV12-4 | TGTGCCAGCATAGGGACAGGGGGCACTGAAGCTTTCTTT | CASIGTGGTEAFF
. | TRBJ1-1 | few | TRBV12-3/TRBV12-4 | TGTGCCAGCAGTTTGACCCCGGGAGCTTTCTTT | CASSLTPGAFF
. | TRBJ2-1 | few | TRBV27 | TGTGCCAGCAGGGCGTATCCGATATCAATAGGGTCCTACAATGAGCAGTTCTTC | CASRAYPISIGSYNEQFF
TRBD1 | TRBJ1-5 | . | TRBV18 | TGTGCCAGCTCACCACCTCCGGGACAGGGGGCGGCTCAGCCCCAGCATTTT | CASSPPPGQGAAQPQHF
. | TRBJ2-2 | few | TRBV25-1 | TGTGCCAGCAGACAAAGAGGACCCAACACCGGGGAGCTGTTTTTT | CASRQRGPNTGELFF
TRBD2 | TRBJ2-7 | few | TRBV20-1 | TGCAGTGCTATTGTGGCGGGAGGGGACCTTGGGAAGCAGTACTTC | CSAIVAGGDLGKQYF
TRBD1 | TRBJ2-3 | . | TRBV5-1 | TGCGCCAGCAGCTCACAGGGGGCGAAGACAGATACGCAGTATTTT | CASSSQGAKTDTQYF
. | TRBJ1-6 | few | TRBV5-1 | TGCGCCAGCAGCCCGGACGGATACTATAATTCACCCCTCCACTTT | CASSPDGYYNSPLHF
. | TRBJ1-6 | few | TRBV12-3/TRBV12-4 | TGTGCCAGCAGTTTAGTACCCGGGGGCGGCTCACCCCTCCACTTT | CASSLVPGGGSPLHF
TRBD1 | TRBJ1-5 | . | TRBV12-3/TRBV12-4 | TGTGCCAGCAGGGGACAGGGGGCCCATCAGCCCCAGCATTTT | CASRGQGAHQPQHF
. | TRBJ2-1 | . | TRBV12-3/TRBV12-4 | TGTGCCAGCAGCACCTTAGCGGAATCCTACAATGAGCAGTTCTTC | CASSTLAESYNEQFF
TRBD1 | TRBJ2-1 | . | TRBV6-5 | TGTGCCAGCAGTTACACCCGGACAGGGTACAATGAGCAGTTCTTC | CASSYTRTGYNEQFF
. | TRBJ2-1 | . | TRBV7-2 | TGTGCCAGCAGCTCGGACGGGAAATCCCACAATGAGCAGTTCTTC | CASSSDGKSHNEQFF
. | TRBJ2-1 | few | TRBV19 | TGTGCCAGTAGTATTGGGCGGGGATACAATGAGCAGTTCTTC | CASSIGRGYNEQFF
TRBD1 | TRBJ2-7 | few | TRBV27 | TGTGCCAGCAGTTCCCTACAGGGGCCTGCCTACGAGCAGTACTTC | CASSSLQGPAYEQYF
. | TRBJ1-2 | . | TRBV24-1 | TGTGCCACCAGTGACCAAACAGGGAACTATGGCTACACCTTC | CATSDQTGNYGYTF
TRBD1 | TRBJ1-2 | . | TRBV24-1 | TGTGCCACCAGTGACCAGACAGGGCGCGGCTACACCTTC | CATSDQTGRGYTF
TRBD2 | TRBJ2-7 | many | TRBV2 | TGTGCCAGCAGTTCTTGGACTAGCGGGTTCTACGAGCAGTACTTC | CASSSWTSGFYEQYF